The source of this T cell receptor beta chain is a study of control samples from healthy donors and cancer patients. Some clones are missing from TCRdb's copy, which holds only in-frame ones; the method was immunoSEQ multiplex PCR. The table lists about 150,000 clones, 93% of them singletons. Germline CDR1 reads MNHEY; CDR2 reads SMNVEV (reference sequence). Trimming removed 7 bases at V and 5 bases at J, with 15 bases between. CDR3 length equals 14 residues. This rearrangement joins TRBV27 to TRBJ1-5; D gene ambiguous. The sample comprised blood. The receptor comes from a man in his late teens or twenties in good health. The CDR3 nucleotides are TGTGCCAGCACCTCCCGCGGGTTTGATCAGCCCCAGCATTTT. Protein: CASTSRGFDQPQHF.